Presented here are 27 T cell receptor beta chains from one specimen sequenced in a study of identical twins' blood T cells. TCRdb passed the 5' RACE reads through MiXCR, listing each CDR3 protein once. The sample shows 300,000 to 450,000 distinct CDR3 sequences, about 28% of them seen only once. Input material: PBMCs. The receptors come from a woman aged 18-55 years in good health.

The rearrangement links TRBV12-3 or TRBV12-4 to TRBJ1-1, with D possibly matching TRBD1 (5 bases). V lost 6 bases and J 9 bases, leaving 14 bases between the germline ends. This CDR3 comprises 12 residues. The DNA of the CDR3 is TGTGCCAGCAGCTCCCGACAGTTCCAAGCTTTCTTT. Its protein is CASSSRQFQAFF.

The J gene is TRBJ1-1, the V gene TRBV7-9, with a tentative D call TRBD1 (6 bases). CDR1 is SEHNR and CDR2 is FQNEAQ in the germline V gene (reference sequence). V was trimmed by 4 bases and J by 5 bases, leaving 17 bases between them. This CDR3 region has 15 residues. CDR3 residues: CASSYRTAQGTEAFF. CDR3 DNA sequence: TGTGCCAGCAGCTACCGGACAGCCCAGGGTACTGAAGCTTTCTTT.

The chain links TRBV20-1 to TRBJ2-3; 14 positions match TRBD2. The CDR3 extends over 17 amino acids. CDR1 is DFQATT, CDR2 SNEGSKA, per germline (reference sequence). The junction had 5 bases not matched to a gene; V was cut back by 1 base and J by 2 bases. For the CDR3, the DNA is TGCAGTGCTAGAGTTTGGGGACTAGCGGGGGTCACAGATACGCAGTATTTT. Translation: CSARVWGLAGVTDTQYF.

This clonotype has more than one count but fewer than ten. The chain carries TRBV18 and TRBJ2-3; D not resolved. Germline V gene data show CDR1 as KGHSH and CDR2 as LQKENI. The CDR3 has 12 amino acids. V lost 3 bases, J lost 7 bases, and 8 bases lay in between. This CDR3 is CASSPVENTQYF. As DNA, the CDR3 is TGTGCCAGCTCACCGGTGGAAAATACGCAGTATTTT.

The chain combines TRBV29-1 with TRBJ2-2, with TRBD2 as a possible D gene (5 bases). This CDR3 spans 13 amino acids. V was trimmed by 7 bases and J by 5 bases, leaving 14 bases between them. Germline V gene sequence: CDR1 SQVTM, CDR2 ANQGSEA. The CDR3 bases are TGCAGCGGGAAGACGGGGTCGACCGGGGAGCTGTTTTTT. This gives the protein CSGKTGSTGELFF.

The V call is TRBV7-2, the J call TRBJ1-1; a weak D match, TRBD1 (5 bases). This CDR3 region has 16 residues. Germline loops: CDR1 SGHTA, CDR2 FQGNSA. Trimming stripped 1 base from V and 5 bases from J, with 17 bases between. This chain's CDR3 is CASSLGIGGLGTEAFF. CDR3 DNA sequence: TGTGCCAGCAGCTTAGGGATTGGGGGGTTGGGAACTGAAGCTTTCTTT.

This clonotype was seen a few times. The chain has TRBV20-1 and TRBJ2-7, with 7 bases lining up with TRBD2. Trimming removed 7 bases from V and 2 bases from J; junction bases left unmatched: 11. CDR3 length: 14 amino acids. Germline values: CDR1 DFQATT, CDR2 SNEGSKA (reference sequence). The CDR3 spells CSVARAGLTYEQYF. The CDR3 DNA is TGCAGTGTCGCAAGAGCGGGGCTTACCTACGAGCAGTACTTC.

In this sample, this clonotype turned up a few times. The chain carries TRBV7-9 and TRBJ2-2; TRBD2 matches 7 bases. The germline V gene encodes CDR1 SEHNR and CDR2 FQNEAQ (reference sequence). The CDR3 has 16 amino acids. Losses at the gene ends were 5 bases for V and 6 bases for J; bases not matched to a gene: 12. This CDR3 is CASSTTAGVLSGELFF. In DNA form, the CDR3 reads TGTGCCAGCAGCACCACGGCGGGAGTACTATCCGGGGAGCTGTTTTTT.

This clonotype was recorded a few times. The chain couples TRBV20-1 to TRBJ1-1; no firm D call. V was cut by 6 bases and J by 4 bases, with 15 bases left in between. The CDR3 sequence is 13 residues long. The germline CDR1 and CDR2 sequences are DFQATT and SNEGSKA (reference sequence). The CDR3 bases are TGCAGTGCCTCCAAGGTCTTAGGCACTGAAGCTTTCTTT. Protein: CSASKVLGTEAFF.

CDR3 protein: CSVEGQGKYQPQHF. CDR3 sequence (DNA): TGCAGCGTTGAGGGACAGGGGAAATATCAGCCCCAGCATTTT. V and J are TRBV29-1 and TRBJ1-5, with 10 nucleotides matching TRBD1. The CDR3 contains 14 residues. The V gene's germline CDR1 is SQVTM and CDR2 ANQGSEA. The trim removed 3 bases at V and 5 bases at J, leaving 4 bases unmatched.

Notes on this clonotype: This could be a read error, since a much larger clone is one nucleotide away. In nucleotides, the CDR3 is TGCAATGCTAGAGATCGGCGGGGTAATCAGCCCCAGCATTTT. Its protein is CNARDRRGNQPQHF. The chain has TRBV20-1 and TRBJ1-5; D is uncertain. From germline, CDR1 is DFQATT and CDR2 SNEGSKA (reference sequence). The CDR3 extends over 14 amino acids.

This clonotype has just a few counts. The limits of the CDR3 on the DNA are not certain, so only TCRdb's listed CDR3 is given. The chain combines TRBV2 with TRBJ1-3; the listed D gene, TRBD1, was not tested against the DNA. The CDR3 has 13 residues if both end residues are counted. CDR1 SNHLY and CDR2 FYNNEI come from the germline V gene. The chain's CDR3 is CASILGAGNTIYF.

This clonotype was seen more than once but under ten times. The genes are TRBV7-2 and TRBJ2-3; 8 nucleotides line up with TRBD2. Germline-derived CDR1 and CDR2 are SGHTA and FQGNSA. With 8 bases clipped from V and 0 bases from J, the junction kept 7 bases outside the gene matches. This CDR3 region has 15 residues. The CDR3: CASCYTSGSTDTQYF. CDR3 nucleotide sequence: TGTGCCAGCTGCTATACTAGCGGTAGCACAGATACGCAGTATTTT.

The table lists this clonotype with a few counts. The V and J genes are TRBV5-8 and TRBJ1-1; D remains unclear. The length of the CDR3 is 12 residues. CDR1 and CDR2 (germline): SGHTS, YDEGEE. The V end lost 6 bases, the J end lost 10 bases, and 16 bases lay between the germline ends. The CDR3 sequence is CASTNRRSVAFF. Written as DNA, the CDR3 is TGTGCCAGCACCAACCGCCGGAGTGTAGCTTTCTTT.

This sequence joins TRBV7-2 and TRBJ2-1; 8 nucleotides agree with TRBD1. This CDR3 spans 14 amino acids. Germline loops: CDR1 SGHTA, CDR2 FQGNSA. The ends lost 2 bases at V and 5 bases at J; junction bases unmatched: 2. The CDR3 loop reads CASSLTGGHNEQFF. CDR3 nucleotides: TGTGCCAGCAGCTTAACAGGGGGTCACAATGAGCAGTTCTTC. Looking up the rest from reference TRBV7-2 and TRBJ2-1 gives the full variable domain: GAGVSQSPSNKVTEKGKDVELRCDPISGHTALYWYRQSLGQGLEFLIYFQGNSAPDKSGLPSDRFSAERTGGSVSTLTIQRTQQEDSAVYLCASSLTGGHNEQFFGPGTRLTVL.

The V call is TRBV4-1, the J call TRBJ2-7, with TRBD2 identical over 9 bases. Germline V lookup: CDR1 MGHRA, CDR2 YSYEKL. V was clipped by 0 bases and J by 4 bases; unmatched bases: 4. The CDR3 spans 15 residues. CDR3 DNA sequence: TGCGCCAGCAGCCAAGATCCTAGCGGGGTGTACGAGCAGTACTTC. This codes for CASSQDPSGVYEQYF.

The CDR3 sequence: CASSEDQGGTDTQYF. The CDR3 region has the DNA TGTGCCAGCAGTGAAGACCAGGGAGGCACAGATACGCAGTATTTT. The chain recombines TRBV6-1 with TRBJ2-3, with D perhaps given as TRBD1 or TRBD2 (5 bases each). The CDR3 extends over 15 amino acids. Trimming removed 1 base from V and 1 base from J, with 9 bases in between. CDR1 and CDR2 from the germline V gene are MNHNS and SASEGT.

This clonotype was seen a few times. The rearrangement uses TRBV6-6 and TRBJ2-3, with 8 positions matching TRBD1. The V and J ends lost 7 bases and 2 bases, in that order; junction bases with no gene match: 11. Germline V gives CDR1 MNHNY, CDR2 SVGAGI (reference sequence). The CDR3 runs to 16 residues. The CDR3 here is CASKMEDRALTDTQYF. CDR3 nucleotide sequence: TGTGCCAGCAAAATGGAGGACAGGGCCCTCACAGATACGCAGTATTTT.

In its sample, this clonotype was seen a few times. This chain connects TRBV2 to TRBJ1-1; D remains ambiguous. The CDR3 runs 15 residues. Trimming shortened V by 7 bases and J by 0 bases, and 15 bases separated the two germline ends. Germline-derived CDR1 and CDR2 are SNHLY and FYNNEI. CDR3 loop: CASTVRVAMNTEAFF. The DNA of the CDR3 is TGTGCCAGCACCGTCCGGGTAGCCATGAACACTGAAGCTTTCTTT.

This clonotype was seen ten or more times. This chain joins TRBV20-1 and TRBJ1-1, with D unclear. With 4 bases removed from V and 11 bases from J, the gap between germline ends came to 17 bases. CDR1 and CDR2 from the germline V gene are DFQATT and SNEGSKA (reference sequence). The CDR3 has 12 residues. The CDR3 protein is CSAIQSGEEAFF. CDR3 bases: TGCAGTGCTATCCAAAGTGGGGAAGAGGCTTTCTTT.

The sample holds a few counts of this clonotype. The rearrangement links TRBV18 to TRBJ2-5, with 9 bases aligning to TRBD1. This CDR3 contains 17 residues. Germline V gene sequence: CDR1 KGHSH, CDR2 LQKENI. With V trimmed by 5 bases and J by 0 bases, 10 bases remained unmatched. CDR3 bases: TGTGCCAGCTCAACCACACCGGGACAGGGCTACCAAGAGACCCAGTACTTC. Translated, it gives CASSTTPGQGYQETQYF.

CDR3 coding DNA: TGTGCCAGCAGCTTGGGCCTGGGCGACGATGAAGCTTTCTTT. It specifies CASSLGLGDDEAFF. V usage is TRBV5-5 and J usage is TRBJ1-1; D gene unclear. Trimming took 0 bases from V and 7 from J, leaving 13 bases between them. This CDR3 region has 14 residues. Looked up from germline, CDR1 is SGHKS and CDR2 is YYEKEE (reference sequence). Drawing the rest from reference TRBV5-5 and TRBJ1-1, the complete variable domain is DAGVTQSPTHLIKTRGQQVTLRCSPISGHKSVSWYQQVLGQGPQFIFQYYEKEERGRGNFPDRFSARQFPNYSSELNVNALLLGDSALYLCASSLGLGDDEAFFGQGTRLTVV.

There are a few counts of this clonotype. The V call is TRBV12-3 or TRBV12-4, the J call TRBJ1-6; D is perhaps TRBD1 (5 bases). The CDR3 is 12 residues long. The germline V and J ends were trimmed by 6 bases and 10 bases, with 10 bases remaining between them. CDR3 sequence (DNA): TGTGCCAGCAGCTCGGGACGATCACCCCTCCACTTT. Its translation is CASSSGRSPLHF.

This clonotype was detected only a few times. CDR3 region: CASTSMGTGLNSPLHF. Written as DNA, the CDR3 is TGTGCCAGCACCTCGATGGGGACAGGGCTTAATTCACCCCTCCACTTT. This chain connects TRBV27 to TRBJ1-6; 9 bases map to TRBD1. The CDR3 loop spans 16 amino acids. V trimming: 7 bases; J trimming: 6 bases; junction bases outside the gene matches: 10. The V gene's germline CDR1 is MNHEY and CDR2 SMNVEV (reference sequence).

Turning to this clonotype: With a much larger clone just one base away, this may be a read error. This sequence joins TRBV6-1 and TRBJ1-4; no definite D call. V shed 6 bases and J shed 8 bases, with 13 bases lying between them. Germline lookup yields CDR1 MNHNS and CDR2 SASEGT. The CDR3 sequence is 13 residues long. The DNA for the CDR3 is TGTGCCAGCAGGTTCACGGTTCGGGAAAAACTGTTTTTT. It translates to CASRFTVREKLFF.

The chain carries TRBV20-1 and TRBJ2-3, with TRBD2 matching over 8 bases. This CDR3 has 14 amino acids. Germline CDR1 reads DFQATT; CDR2 reads SNEGSKA (reference sequence). V trimming: 4 bases; J trimming: 1 base; junction bases outside the gene matches: 4. CDR3: CSAKLAVGTDTQYF. CDR3 sequence (DNA): TGCAGTGCTAAACTAGCGGTCGGCACAGATACGCAGTATTTT.

In this sample, this clonotype turned up a few times. The chain combines TRBV5-1 with TRBJ1-1, with D possibly being TRBD1 (6 bases). V lost 4 bases and J 4 bases, leaving 23 bases between the germline ends. The CDR3 is 17 amino acids. Looked up from germline, CDR1 is SGHRS and CDR2 is YFSETQ. The CDR3 sequence is CASSPTQGGVQGTEAFF. In DNA, the CDR3 is TGCGCCAGCAGCCCCACTCAAGGGGGGGTTCAGGGCACTGAAGCTTTCTTT.